The 31 T cell receptor beta chains reported below all come from one sample, sequenced in a study of cytomegalovirus exposure and HLA in healthy donors. The PCR was carried out with 60 Vbeta primers and 13 Jbeta primers. Using immunoSEQ multiplex PCR, the repertoire was profiled, and TCRdb retains in-frame clones only, with some absent. The data show some 150,000 clones, with 80% seen just once and about 4.7% held by the top ten. Sequenced sample: PBMCs. These receptors all stem from a man aged 25-45 years in good health and CMV-seronegative.

V is TRBV6-1 and J is TRBJ1-2, with D uncertain. The CDR3 loop spans 14 amino acids. Trimming cost V 7 bases and J 1 base, with 13 bases left between them. CDR1 and CDR2 (germline): MNHNS, SASEGT. The CDR3 loop is CASIRLNSNYGYTF. The CDR3 nucleotides read TGTGCCAGCATTAGGCTCAACAGTAACTATGGCTACACCTTC.

Only one count was recorded for this clone. The chain employs TRBV7-2 and TRBJ2-4; 13 positions agree with TRBD2. J was trimmed by 1 base and V by 5 bases; bases with no gene match: 5. Germline assignment: CDR1 SGHTA and CDR2 FQGNSA. The CDR3 loop spans 17 amino acids. Written as DNA, the CDR3 is TGTGCCAGCAGCACTAGCGGGGGGGCGGGGGCCAAAAACATTCAGTACTTC. This codes for CASSTSGGAGAKNIQYF.

This CDR3 reads CASSENGAGNQPQHF. CDR3 in DNA: TGCGCCAGCAGTGAGAATGGGGCCGGCAATCAGCCCCAGCATTTT. This rearrangement joins TRBV10-2 to TRBJ1-5, with D possibly matching TRBD1 (5 bases). V gave up 2 bases and J gave up 2 bases, with 10 bases separating them. Per germline, CDR1 WSHSY and CDR2 SAAADI. The CDR3 is 15 residues long.

This clone appeared a few times. This chain uses TRBV30 with TRBJ1-3; maybe TRBD1 (5 bases). Looked up from germline, CDR1 is GTSNPN and CDR2 is SVGIG (reference sequence). CDR3 length: 14 residues. V was cut by 2 bases and J by 0 bases, with 8 bases left in between. The CDR3, as DNA: TGTGCCTGGAGTAAGGGGAACTCTGGAAACACCATATATTTT. It specifies CAWSKGNSGNTIYF.

The chain is built from TRBV28 and TRBJ1-2; 7 positions agree with TRBD1. CDR3 size: 12 residues. The J segment lost 7 bases and the V segment lost 7 bases, leaving 6 bases of the junction unmatched. Germline V gene data show CDR1 as MDHEN and CDR2 as SYDVKM. CDR3 region: CASNEGAVGYTF. The CDR3 bases are TGTGCCAGCAATGAGGGGGCGGTTGGCTACACCTTC.

This chain links TRBV30 with TRBJ2-7; 8 bases agree with TRBD2. Germline lookup yields CDR1 GTSNPN and CDR2 SVGIG (reference sequence). There are 15 residues in the CDR3. Germline trimming cut 7 bases from V and 4 bases from J; bases unmatched to any gene: 15. The CDR3 DNA sequence: TGTGCCTCCAACCCGCCAGGGGCGGGGGGTTACGAGCAGTACTTC. Translating gives CASNPPGAGGYEQYF.

This rearrangement joins TRBV28 to TRBJ2-4, with a tentative D call TRBD2 (7 bases). V was pared by 4 bases and J by 5 bases, with 18 bases between. This CDR3 contains 16 residues. Germline lookup yields CDR1 MDHEN and CDR2 SYDVKM. The CDR3 reads CASSSAGGPGQNIQYF. The CDR3, as DNA: TGTGCCAGCAGTTCTGCCGGGGGGCCCGGACAAAACATTCAGTACTTC.

This chain joins TRBV30 and TRBJ2-7; D ambiguous. Germline V gene lookup returns CDR1 GTSNPN and CDR2 SVGIG (reference sequence). The CDR3 runs 13 residues. The V gene lost 0 bases and the J gene lost 4 bases, with 10 bases spanning the gap. The CDR3 loop is CAWSVLRSYEQYF. The CDR3 DNA sequence: TGTGCCTGGAGTGTCCTACGTAGTTACGAGCAGTACTTC.

This clone was observed a few times. The chain uses TRBV5-6 and TRBJ2-2; D is undetermined. CDR3 length: 14 amino acids. The V and J ends lost 0 bases and 5 bases respectively, with 8 bases between them. Germline V gene lookup returns CDR1 SGHDT and CDR2 YYEEEE. The chain's CDR3 is CASSLGLITGELFF. The CDR3 nucleotides are TGTGCCAGCAGCTTGGGTCTAATTACCGGGGAGCTGTTTTTT.

V is TRBV11-2 and J is TRBJ1-4; D is undetermined. The germline V gene encodes CDR1 SGHAT and CDR2 FQNNGV. The CDR3 contains 13 residues. The ends were cut back, 3 bases at V and 10 bases at J, with 12 bases in the middle. The CDR3 spells CASSFQDPLKLFF. In DNA form, the CDR3 reads TGTGCCAGCAGCTTCCAGGATCCCTTAAAACTGTTTTTT.

J is TRBJ2-3 and V is TRBV15, with TRBD1 identical over 7 bases. Germline V gene lookup returns CDR1 LNHNV and CDR2 YYDKDF (reference sequence). Germline trimming cut 5 bases from V and 8 bases from J; bases unmatched to any gene: 4. The CDR3 covers 12 residues. Here the CDR3 DNA reads TGTGCCACCAGCCCTGCAGGGGGTACGCAGTATTTT. Protein: CATSPAGGTQYF.

The chain joins TRBV4-1 to TRBJ2-1; 7 bases fit TRBD2. CDR1 is MGHRA and CDR2 is YSYEKL in the germline V gene. The CDR3 loop spans 11 amino acids. Germline trimming cut 3 bases from V and 10 bases from J; bases unmatched to any gene: 0. The CDR3 loop reads CASSHGREQFF. The CDR3 DNA follows: TGCGCCAGCAGCCACGGGAGGGAGCAGTTCTTC.

The chain links TRBV19 to TRBJ2-1; a possible D gene is TRBD2 (6 bases). This CDR3 spans 13 amino acids. V lost 6 bases to trimming and J lost 9 bases, with 15 bases between them. The germline V gene has CDR1 LNHDA and CDR2 SQIVND (reference sequence). The CDR3 loop reads CASSRLVRGEQFF. The CDR3 bases are TGTGCCAGTAGCAGACTAGTGCGGGGTGAGCAGTTCTTC.

V is TRBV6-6 and J is TRBJ2-7; possibly TRBD2 for D (6 bases). Trimming took off 0 bases at V and 4 bases at J, with 10 bases between the two ends. Germline-derived CDR1 and CDR2 are MNHNY and SVGAGI (reference sequence). CDR3 length equals 14 residues. CDR3 in DNA: TGTGCCAGCAGTTACTCGGGGGGACCTTACGAGCAGTACTTC. Protein: CASSYSGGPYEQYF.

The chain is built from TRBV6-1 and TRBJ2-1; maybe TRBD2 (6 bases). Trimming left V 8 bases short and J 3 bases short, with 14 bases between. The CDR3 consists of 14 residues. Germline V lookup: CDR1 MNHNS, CDR2 SASEGT. CDR3 coding DNA: TGTGCCAGCGTCCGGGACTGGAGCTACAATGAGCAGTTCTTC. The encoded protein is CASVRDWSYNEQFF.

This clone has a handful of counts. This chain links TRBV6-6 with TRBJ1-3; 9 nucleotides agree with TRBD1. CDR3 length: 16 residues. Losses at the gene ends were 7 bases for V and 0 bases for J; bases not matched to a gene: 7. Germline CDR1 and CDR2: MNHNY and SVGAGI (reference sequence). The CDR3 DNA reads as TGTGCCAGCACGATACAGGGGGCCGGCTCTGGAAACACCATATATTTT. This codes for CASTIQGAGSGNTIYF.

The rearrangement uses TRBV18 and TRBJ1-1; 11 bases are shared with TRBD1. CDR3 length equals 18 residues. The germline V gene encodes CDR1 KGHSH and CDR2 LQKENI. The ends lost 5 bases at V and 5 bases at J; junction bases unmatched: 16. CDR3: CASSSSGQGALSGTEAFF. The CDR3 nucleotides read TGTGCCAGCTCATCCTCTGGACAGGGGGCGTTATCGGGGACTGAAGCTTTCTTT.

The genes are TRBV19 and TRBJ2-3; TRBD1 is a possible D gene (5 bases). Looked up from germline, CDR1 is LNHDA and CDR2 is SQIVND (reference sequence). The CDR3 runs 13 residues. V dropped 3 bases and J dropped 4 bases, with 8 bases sitting between them. The CDR3 loop reads CASSIQGADTQYF. The CDR3 bases are TGTGCCAGTAGTATCCAGGGTGCAGATACGCAGTATTTT.

This clone was observed a handful of times. The rearrangement uses TRBV27 and TRBJ1-1; unclear D gene. The CDR3 runs to 14 residues. V dropped 6 bases and J dropped 4 bases, with 15 bases sitting between them. Germline-derived CDR1 and CDR2 are MNHEY and SMNVEV (reference sequence). The CDR3: CASRRESKFTEAFF. For the CDR3, the DNA is TGTGCCAGCAGGAGGGAGTCAAAATTCACTGAAGCTTTCTTT.

The V and J genes are TRBV28 and TRBJ2-1, with 7 nucleotides matching TRBD1. The CDR3 runs to 15 residues. Looked up from germline, CDR1 is MDHEN and CDR2 is SYDVKM. The V and J ends lost 5 bases and 4 bases, in that order; junction bases with no gene match: 8. For the CDR3, the DNA is TGTGCCAGCAGTCTGACAGGGCCACCTTACAATGAGCAGTTCTTC. It yields the protein CASSLTGPPYNEQFF.

This clone was seen just once. This chain links TRBV5-4 with TRBJ2-7, with D maybe TRBD2 (5 bases). CDR3 length equals 14 residues. V lost 3 bases and J 3 bases, leaving 13 bases between the germline ends. Germline CDR1 and CDR2: SGHNT and YYREEE (reference sequence). In nucleotides, the CDR3 is TGTGCCAGCAGCTCCCCGGGGTCAATCTACGAGCAGTACTTC. It codes for CASSSPGSIYEQYF.

The chain carries TRBV6-1 and TRBJ1-2; 8 bases agree with TRBD1. Germline V lookup: CDR1 MNHNS, CDR2 SASEGT. The CDR3 has 13 amino acids. After removal of 5 bases from V and 8 bases from J, the junction contained 7 bases not matched to a gene. CDR3 amino acids: CASSPTGGRGYTF. The DNA of the CDR3 is TGTGCCAGCAGTCCCACAGGGGGACGGGGCTACACCTTC.

This chain uses TRBV4-3 with TRBJ1-2, with D possibly TRBD1 on 5 matching bases. The germline V gene encodes CDR1 LGHNA and CDR2 YSLEER. V lost 0 bases, J lost 7 bases, and 15 bases lay in between. The CDR3 is 15 amino acids. The CDR3: CASSQDRPTVSGYTF. CDR3 bases: TGCGCCAGCAGCCAAGATCGGCCGACAGTAAGTGGCTACACCTTC.

The chain is built from TRBV6-1 and TRBJ2-7, with D possibly being TRBD2 (5 bases). This CDR3 comprises 14 residues. The V end lost 8 bases, the J end lost 0 bases, and 14 bases lay between the germline ends. CDR1 is MNHNS and CDR2 is SASEGT in the germline V gene. The CDR3 DNA reads as TGTGCCAGCTTTCTGGACTCCTACTCCTACGAGCAGTACTTC. Residues: CASFLDSYSYEQYF.

The table lists this clone with a few counts. The chain combines TRBV7-8 with TRBJ2-5; 9 bases agree with TRBD2. The ends lost 1 base at V and 5 bases at J; junction bases unmatched: 2. Germline-derived CDR1 and CDR2 are SGHVS and FQNEAQ. CDR3 size: 14 residues. CDR3 DNA sequence: TGTGCCAGCAGCTTAGACAGCGGGGGGGAGACCCAGTACTTC. This translates into CASSLDSGGETQYF.

The chain combines TRBV7-2 with TRBJ2-7, with D perhaps matching TRBD2 (6 bases). V lost 5 bases to trimming and J lost 7 bases, with 18 bases between them. The CDR3 extends over 14 amino acids. CDR1 is SGHTA and CDR2 is FQGNSA in the germline V gene. CDR3 loop: CASSRGAGPLEQYF. The CDR3, as DNA: TGTGCCAGCAGCCGCGGGGCCGGCCCGCTGGAGCAGTACTTC.

The chain is built from TRBV11-3 and TRBJ2-3; TRBD1 might be the D (6 bases). CDR3 length: 19 residues. Germline assignment: CDR1 SGHNT and CDR2 YENEEA. Trimming took off 1 base at V and 2 bases at J, with 22 bases between the two ends. The CDR3, as DNA: TGTGCCAGCAGCTTAGGGGGACCGCGGACAGTAAGGGACACAGATACGCAGTATTTT. Amino acids: CASSLGGPRTVRDTDTQYF.

The chain has TRBV5-5 and TRBJ2-7, with 7 bases aligning to TRBD1. Per germline, CDR1 SGHKS and CDR2 YYEKEE (reference sequence). V gave up 1 base and J gave up 7 bases; unmatched junction bases: 5. The length of the CDR3 is 13 residues. CDR3 sequence: CASSLHRGREQYF. The DNA of the CDR3 is TGTGCCAGCAGCTTGCACAGGGGCCGGGAGCAGTACTTC.

This chain connects TRBV7-2 to TRBJ1-5; 8 bases match TRBD1. CDR1 is SGHTA and CDR2 is FQGNSA in the germline V gene. There are 15 residues in the CDR3. J was trimmed by 5 bases and V by 5 bases; bases with no gene match: 8. CDR3 region: CASSRGTGPDQPQHF. Here the CDR3 DNA reads TGTGCCAGCAGCCGAGGGACAGGTCCGGATCAGCCCCAGCATTTT.

V gene TRBV20-1 combines with J gene TRBJ2-7; tentatively, D is TRBD1 (5 bases). The V gene's germline CDR1 is DFQATT and CDR2 SNEGSKA (reference sequence). V shed 6 bases and J shed 5 bases, with 11 bases lying between them. This CDR3 is 11 amino acids long. CDR3 residues: CSAGARDEQYF. As DNA, the CDR3 is TGCAGTGCCGGCGCCAGGGACGAGCAGTACTTC.

The gene calls are TRBV6-5 and TRBJ2-6; a possible D gene is TRBD1 (6 bases). From germline, CDR1 is MNHEY and CDR2 SVGAGI. V lost 9 bases and J 4 bases, leaving 16 bases between the germline ends. The length of the CDR3 is 15 residues. CDR3 residues: CASATGLRGANVLTF. The CDR3 coding sequence is TGTGCCAGTGCCACAGGGCTCCGAGGGGCCAACGTCCTGACTTTC.